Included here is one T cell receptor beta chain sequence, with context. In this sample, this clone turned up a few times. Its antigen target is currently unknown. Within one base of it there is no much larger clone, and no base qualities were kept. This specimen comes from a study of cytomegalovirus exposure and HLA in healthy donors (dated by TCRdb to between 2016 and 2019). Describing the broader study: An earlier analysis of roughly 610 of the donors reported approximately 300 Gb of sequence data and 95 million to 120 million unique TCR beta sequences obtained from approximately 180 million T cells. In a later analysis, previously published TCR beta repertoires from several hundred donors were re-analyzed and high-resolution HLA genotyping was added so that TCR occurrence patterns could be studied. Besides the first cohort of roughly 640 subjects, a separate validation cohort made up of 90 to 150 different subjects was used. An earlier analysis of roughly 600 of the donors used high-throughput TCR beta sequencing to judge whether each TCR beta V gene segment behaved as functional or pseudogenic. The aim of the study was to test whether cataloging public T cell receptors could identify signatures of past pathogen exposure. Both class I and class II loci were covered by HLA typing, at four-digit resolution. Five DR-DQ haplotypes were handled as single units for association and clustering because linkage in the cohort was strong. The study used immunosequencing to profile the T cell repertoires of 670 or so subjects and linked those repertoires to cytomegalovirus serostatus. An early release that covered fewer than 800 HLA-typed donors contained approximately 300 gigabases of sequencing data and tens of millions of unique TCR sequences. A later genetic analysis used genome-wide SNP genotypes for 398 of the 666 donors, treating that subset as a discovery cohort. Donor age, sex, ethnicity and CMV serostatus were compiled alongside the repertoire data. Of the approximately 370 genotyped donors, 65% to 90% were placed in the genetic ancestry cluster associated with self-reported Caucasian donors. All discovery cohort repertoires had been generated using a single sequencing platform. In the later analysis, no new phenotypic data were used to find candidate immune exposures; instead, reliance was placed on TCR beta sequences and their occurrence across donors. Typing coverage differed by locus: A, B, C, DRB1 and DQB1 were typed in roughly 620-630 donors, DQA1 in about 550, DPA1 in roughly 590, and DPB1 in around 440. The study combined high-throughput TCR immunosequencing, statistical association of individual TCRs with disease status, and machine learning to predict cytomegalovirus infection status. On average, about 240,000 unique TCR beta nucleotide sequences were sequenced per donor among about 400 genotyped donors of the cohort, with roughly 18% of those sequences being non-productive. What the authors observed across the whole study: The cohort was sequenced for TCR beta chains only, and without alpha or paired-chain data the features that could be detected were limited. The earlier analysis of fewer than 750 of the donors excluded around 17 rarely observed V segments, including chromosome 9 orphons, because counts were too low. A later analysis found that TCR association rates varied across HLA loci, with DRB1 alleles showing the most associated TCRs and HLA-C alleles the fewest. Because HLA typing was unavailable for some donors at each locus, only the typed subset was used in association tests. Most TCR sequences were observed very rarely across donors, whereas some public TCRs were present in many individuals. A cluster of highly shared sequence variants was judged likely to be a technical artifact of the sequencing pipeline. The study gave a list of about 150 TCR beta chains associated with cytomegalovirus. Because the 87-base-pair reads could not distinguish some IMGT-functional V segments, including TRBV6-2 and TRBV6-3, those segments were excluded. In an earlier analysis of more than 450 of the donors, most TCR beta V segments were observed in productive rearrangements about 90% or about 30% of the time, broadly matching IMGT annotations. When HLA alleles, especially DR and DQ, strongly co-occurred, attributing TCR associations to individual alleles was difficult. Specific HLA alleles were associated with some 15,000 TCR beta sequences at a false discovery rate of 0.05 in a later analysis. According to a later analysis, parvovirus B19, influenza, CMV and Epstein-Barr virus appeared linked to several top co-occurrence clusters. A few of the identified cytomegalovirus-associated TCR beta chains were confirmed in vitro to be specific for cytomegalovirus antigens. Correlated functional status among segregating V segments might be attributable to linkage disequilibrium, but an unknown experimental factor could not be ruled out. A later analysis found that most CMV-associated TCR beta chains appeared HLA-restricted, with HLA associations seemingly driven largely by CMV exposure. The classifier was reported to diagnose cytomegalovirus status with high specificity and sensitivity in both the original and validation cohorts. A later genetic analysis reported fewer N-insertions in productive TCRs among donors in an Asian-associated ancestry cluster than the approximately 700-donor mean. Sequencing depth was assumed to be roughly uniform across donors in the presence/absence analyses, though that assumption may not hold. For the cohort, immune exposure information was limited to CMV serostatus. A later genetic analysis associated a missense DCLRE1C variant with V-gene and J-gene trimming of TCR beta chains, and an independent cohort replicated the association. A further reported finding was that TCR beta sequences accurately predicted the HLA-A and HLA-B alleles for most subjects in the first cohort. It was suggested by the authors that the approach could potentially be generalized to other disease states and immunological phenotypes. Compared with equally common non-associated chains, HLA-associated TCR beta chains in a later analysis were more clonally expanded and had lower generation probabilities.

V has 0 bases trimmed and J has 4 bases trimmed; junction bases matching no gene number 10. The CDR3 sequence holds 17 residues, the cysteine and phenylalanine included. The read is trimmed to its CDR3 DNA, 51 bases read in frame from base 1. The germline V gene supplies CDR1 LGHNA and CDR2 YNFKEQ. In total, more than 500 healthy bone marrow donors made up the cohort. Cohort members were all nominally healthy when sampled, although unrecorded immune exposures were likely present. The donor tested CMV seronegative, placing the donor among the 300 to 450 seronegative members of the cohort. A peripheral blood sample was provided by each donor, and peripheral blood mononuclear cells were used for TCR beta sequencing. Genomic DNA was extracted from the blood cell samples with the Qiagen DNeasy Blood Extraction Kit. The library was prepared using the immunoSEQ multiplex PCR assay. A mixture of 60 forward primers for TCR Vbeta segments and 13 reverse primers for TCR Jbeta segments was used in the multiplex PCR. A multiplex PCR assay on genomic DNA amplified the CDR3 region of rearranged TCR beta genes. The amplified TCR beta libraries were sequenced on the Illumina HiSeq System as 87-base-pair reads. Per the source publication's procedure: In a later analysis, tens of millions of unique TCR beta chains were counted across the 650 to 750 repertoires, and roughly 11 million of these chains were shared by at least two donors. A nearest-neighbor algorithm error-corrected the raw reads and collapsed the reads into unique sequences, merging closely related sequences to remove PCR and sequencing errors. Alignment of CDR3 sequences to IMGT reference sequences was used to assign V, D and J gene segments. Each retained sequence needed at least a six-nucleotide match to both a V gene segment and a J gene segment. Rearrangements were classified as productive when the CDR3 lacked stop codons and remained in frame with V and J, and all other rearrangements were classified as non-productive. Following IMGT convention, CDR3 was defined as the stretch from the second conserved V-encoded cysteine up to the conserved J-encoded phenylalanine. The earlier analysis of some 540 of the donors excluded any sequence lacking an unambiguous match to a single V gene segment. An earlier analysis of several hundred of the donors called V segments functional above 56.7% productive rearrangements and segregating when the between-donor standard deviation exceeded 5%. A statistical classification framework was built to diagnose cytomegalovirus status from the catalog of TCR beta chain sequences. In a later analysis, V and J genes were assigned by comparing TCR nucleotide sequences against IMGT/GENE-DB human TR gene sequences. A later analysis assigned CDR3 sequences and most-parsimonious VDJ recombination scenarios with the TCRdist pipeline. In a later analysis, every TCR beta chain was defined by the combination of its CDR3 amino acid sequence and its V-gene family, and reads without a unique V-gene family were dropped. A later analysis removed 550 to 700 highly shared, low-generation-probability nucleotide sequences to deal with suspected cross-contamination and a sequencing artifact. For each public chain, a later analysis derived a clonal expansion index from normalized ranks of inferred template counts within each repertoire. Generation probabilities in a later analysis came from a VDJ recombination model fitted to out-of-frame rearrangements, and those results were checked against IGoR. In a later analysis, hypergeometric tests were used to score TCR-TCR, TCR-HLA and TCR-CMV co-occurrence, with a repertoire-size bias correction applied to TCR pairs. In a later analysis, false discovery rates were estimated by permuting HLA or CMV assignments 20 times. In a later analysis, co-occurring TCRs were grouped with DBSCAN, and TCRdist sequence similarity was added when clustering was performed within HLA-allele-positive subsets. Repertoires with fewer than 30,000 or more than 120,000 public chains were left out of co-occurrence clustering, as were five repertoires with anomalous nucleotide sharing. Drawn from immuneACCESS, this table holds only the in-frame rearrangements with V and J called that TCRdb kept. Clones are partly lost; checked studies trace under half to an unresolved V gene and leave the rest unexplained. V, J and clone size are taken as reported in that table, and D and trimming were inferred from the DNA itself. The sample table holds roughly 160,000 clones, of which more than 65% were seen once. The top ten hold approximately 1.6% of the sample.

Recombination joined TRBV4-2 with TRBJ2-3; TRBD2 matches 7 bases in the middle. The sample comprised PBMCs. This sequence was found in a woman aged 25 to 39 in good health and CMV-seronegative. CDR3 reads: CASSQDLKLRGADTQYF. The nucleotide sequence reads TGTGCCAGCAGCCAAGATCTAAAGTTACGGGGGGCAGATACGCAGTATTTT.